A single sample is the source of the 2 T cell receptor beta chains below, sequenced in a study of CD4+ T cells in melanoma. Data came from immunoSEQ multiplex PCR; TCRdb stores just in-frame clones and leaves some out. The sample has roughly 140,000 clones, around 90% seen once. The receptors were sampled from a human donor with melanoma.

The chain employs TRBV16 and TRBJ1-2; D is unresolved. The CDR3 is made up of 13 amino acids. V lost 4 bases and J 6 bases, leaving 12 bases between the germline ends. CDR1 is KGHSY, CDR2 FQNENV, per germline. CDR3 sequence reads: CASSPLDSDGYTF. CDR3 nucleotide sequence: TGTGCCAGCAGCCCACTGGACTCGGATGGCTACACCTTC.

The chain carries TRBV7-9 and TRBJ2-1; 7 nucleotides match TRBD1. Germline V gives CDR1 SEHNR, CDR2 FQNEAQ (reference sequence). CDR3 length equals 16 residues. J was trimmed by 4 bases and V by 4 bases; bases with no gene match: 10. This chain's CDR3 is CASSSRTGFGYNEQFF. CDR3 nucleotides: TGTGCCAGCAGCTCCCGGACAGGCTTCGGGTACAATGAGCAGTTCTTC.